These 16 T cell receptor beta chains were all obtained from the same sample, sequenced in a study of control samples from healthy donors and cancer patients. Here immunoSEQ multiplex PCR was the method, and the copy in TCRdb shows in-frame clones only, minus some. This table holds about 100,000 clones, about 90% found once. What was sequenced was blood. Every receptor here comes from a woman between 45 and 60 years old in good health.

This chain links TRBV6-2 or TRBV6-3 with TRBJ2-7; D is uncertain. The V gene lost 5 bases and the J gene lost 4 bases, with 9 bases spanning the gap. The CDR3 has 12 residues. The germline V gene has CDR1 MNHEY and CDR2 SVGEGT. CDR3 nucleotides: TGTGCCAGCAGTCAAAAGGGATACGAGCAGTACGTC. Protein product: CASSQKGYEQYV.

This clone was counted at least ten times. CDR3 sequence (DNA): TGTGCCAGCTCCACGGACAGGGGGCGCGCCTACGAGCAGTACGTC. Amino acid sequence: CASSTDRGRAYEQYV. The chain has TRBV18 and TRBJ2-7; 11 positions match TRBD1. V lost 6 bases to trimming and J lost 2 bases; unmatched junction nucleotides: 6. Germline CDR1 is KGHSH and CDR2 is LQKENI. CDR3 length: 15 residues.

The J gene is TRBJ2-5, the V gene TRBV7-9, with D possibly TRBD2 on 5 matching bases. This CDR3 comprises 15 residues. V was pared by 6 bases and J by 3 bases, with 17 bases between. CDR1 is SEHNR, CDR2 FQNEAQ, per germline (reference sequence). CDR3 DNA: TGTGCCAGCAGTTTGGGAGACTCCGATGAAGAGACCCAGTACTTC. Encoded protein: CASSLGDSDEETQYF.

The chain carries TRBV24-1 and TRBJ1-1; D possibly corresponds to TRBD1 (5 bases). CDR1 KGHDR and CDR2 SFDVKD come from the germline V gene. The CDR3 totals 14 residues. With 4 bases removed from V and 1 base from J, the gap between germline ends came to 9 bases. The CDR3 loop reads CATSDGTSNTEAFF. CDR3 DNA sequence: TGTGCCACCAGTGACGGGACTTCGAACACTGAAGCTTTCTTT.

V usage is TRBV5-4 and J usage is TRBJ2-7, with 13 nucleotides matching TRBD2. The length of the CDR3 is 16 residues. Germline V gene lookup returns CDR1 SGHNT and CDR2 YYREEE (reference sequence). Trimming removed 2 bases from V and 5 bases from J; junction bases left unmatched: 7. The CDR3 region has the DNA TGTGCCAGCAGCTTCCGGTCTGGGACTAGCGGGAACGAGCAGTACTTC. This codes for CASSFRSGTSGNEQYF.

DNA of the CDR3: TGTGCCAGCAAGGACAGGGCGGCCTACGAGCAGTACTTC. The encoded protein is CASKDRAAYEQYF. The chain employs TRBV2 and TRBJ2-7; 8 bases line up with TRBD1. Germline values: CDR1 SNHLY, CDR2 FYNNEI. Trimming at V came to 7 bases and at J to 2 bases, leaving 4 bases not matched to a gene. The CDR3 sequence is 13 residues long.

The chain carries TRBV30 and TRBJ1-1, with TRBD1 as a possible D gene (5 bases). CDR1 and CDR2 from the germline V gene are GTSNPN and SVGIG (reference sequence). The CDR3 contains 16 residues. V gave up 2 bases and J gave up 2 bases, with 18 bases separating them. The CDR3 sequence: CAWSTRWGEKNTEAFF. The CDR3, as DNA: TGTGCCTGGAGTACTCGCTGGGGGGAAAAAAACACTGAAGCTTTCTTT.

This chain uses TRBV30 with TRBJ2-1; no definite D call. Germline-derived CDR1 and CDR2 are GTSNPN and SVGIG (reference sequence). V was cut by 7 bases and J by 10 bases, with 14 bases left in between. The CDR3 runs to 11 residues. As DNA, the CDR3 is TGTGCCTCGGAGTCGCGCGGCGAGCAGTTCTTC. Translating it yields CASESRGEQFF.

This rearrangement joins TRBV30 to TRBJ2-1; D gene uncertain. Germline V gives CDR1 GTSNPN, CDR2 SVGIG (reference sequence). CDR3 length equals 14 residues. Trimming cost V 2 bases and J 0 bases, with 8 bases left between them. CDR3 coding DNA: TGTGCCTGGAGTAAGTCCTACTCCTACAATGAGCAGTTCTTC. It codes for CAWSKSYSYNEQFF.

The chain uses TRBV25-1 and TRBJ2-4, with D unresolved. In germline, CDR1 is MGHDK, CDR2 SYGVNS. The germline V and J ends were trimmed by 1 base and 7 bases, with 8 bases remaining between them. The CDR3 spans 13 residues. The CDR3 DNA sequence: TGTGCCAGCAGTGAATCGTCAGCTAACATTCAGTACTTC. Its translation: CASSESSANIQYF. Full variable domain (missing parts from reference TRBV25-1 and TRBJ2-4): EADIYQTPRYLVIGTGKKITLECSQTMGHDKMYWYQQDPGMELHLIHYSYGVNSTEKGDLSSESTVSRIRTEHFPLTLESARPSHTSQYLCASSESSANIQYFGAGTRLSVL.

The CDR3 DNA reads TGTGCCAGCAGCTTGCAGGGCTCCTACGAGCAGTACGTC. Amino acid sequence: CASSLQGSYEQYV. The chain employs TRBV5-8 and TRBJ2-7; a weak D match, TRBD1 (5 bases). Germline CDR1 reads SGHTS; CDR2 reads YDEGEE. The CDR3 runs to 13 residues. Trimming cost V 1 base and J 0 bases, with 5 bases left between them.

The chain links TRBV2 to TRBJ1-4, with a weak D call TRBD1 (5 bases). Between the trimmed V and J ends, which lost 10 bases and 7 bases, there was a span of 16 bases. CDR1 and CDR2 (germline): SNHLY, FYNNEI. This CDR3 region has 13 residues. Written as DNA, the CDR3 is TGTGCCATTGGGCCGGGGGATGCTGAAAAACTGTTTTTT. Its translation: CAIGPGDAEKLFF.

The J gene is TRBJ2-2, the V gene TRBV7-2; D is undetermined. Germline CDR1 is SGHTA and CDR2 is FQGNSA. The V gene lost 2 bases and the J gene lost 0 bases, with 7 bases spanning the gap. CDR3 length equals 15 residues. CDR3 region: CASSLYGSNTGELFF. In DNA form, the CDR3 reads TGTGCCAGCAGCTTATACGGTTCGAACACCGGGGAGCTGTTTTTT.

In its sample, this clone was seen once. The chain joins TRBV7-3 to TRBJ2-3, with 7 positions matching TRBD1. This CDR3 is 14 amino acids long. In germline, CDR1 is SGHTA, CDR2 FQGTGA. V was pared by 6 bases and J by 1 base, with 4 bases of the junction left unmatched. The CDR3 nucleotides are TGTGCCAGCAGAGAAGGGGGCGGCACAGATACGCAGTATTTT. Translated, it gives CASREGGGTDTQYF.

This clone is a singleton in its sample. The gene calls are TRBV11-2 and TRBJ2-4; 8 nucleotides align to TRBD1. Germline CDR1 and CDR2: SGHAT and FQNNGV. The V segment lost 5 bases and the J segment 9 bases; nucleotides outside the gene matches: 6. The length of the CDR3 is 13 residues. In DNA form, the CDR3 reads TGTGCCAGCAGCCCAGGACAGGGCGGCATTCAGTACTTC. This codes for CASSPGQGGIQYF.

The CDR3 DNA sequence: TGTGCCTGGAGTTCCGGGACTAGCGGGGGCTTAACTAGCACAGATACGCAGTATTTT. Encoded protein: CAWSSGTSGGLTSTDTQYF. The chain joins TRBV30 to TRBJ2-3; 14 bases map to TRBD2. Germline lookup yields CDR1 GTSNPN and CDR2 SVGIG (reference sequence). The CDR3 has 19 residues. The V and J ends lost 2 bases and 0 bases, in that order; junction bases with no gene match: 10.